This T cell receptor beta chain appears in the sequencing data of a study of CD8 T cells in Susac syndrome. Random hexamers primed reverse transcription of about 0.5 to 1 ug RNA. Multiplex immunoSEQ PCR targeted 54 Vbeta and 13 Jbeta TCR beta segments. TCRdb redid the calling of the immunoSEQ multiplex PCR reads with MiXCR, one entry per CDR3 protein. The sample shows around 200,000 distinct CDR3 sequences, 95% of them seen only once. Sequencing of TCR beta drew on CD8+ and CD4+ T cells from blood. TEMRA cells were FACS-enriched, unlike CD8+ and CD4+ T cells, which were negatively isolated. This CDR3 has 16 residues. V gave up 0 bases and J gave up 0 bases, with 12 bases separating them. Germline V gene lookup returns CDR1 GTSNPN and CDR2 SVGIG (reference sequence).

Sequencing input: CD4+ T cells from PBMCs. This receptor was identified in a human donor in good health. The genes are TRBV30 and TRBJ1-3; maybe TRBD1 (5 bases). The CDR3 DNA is TGTGCCTGGAGTGTACCGAGACAGAGCTCTGGAAACACCATATATTTT. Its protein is CAWSVPRQSSGNTIYF.